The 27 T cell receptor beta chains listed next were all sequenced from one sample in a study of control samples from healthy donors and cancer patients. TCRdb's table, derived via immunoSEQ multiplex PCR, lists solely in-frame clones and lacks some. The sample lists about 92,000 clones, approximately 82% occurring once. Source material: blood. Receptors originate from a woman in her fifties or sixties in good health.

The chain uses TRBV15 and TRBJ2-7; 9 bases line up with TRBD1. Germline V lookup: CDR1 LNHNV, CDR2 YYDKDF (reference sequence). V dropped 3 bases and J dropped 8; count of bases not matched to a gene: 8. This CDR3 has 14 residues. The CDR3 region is CATSSLDRGGKQYF. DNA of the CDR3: TGTGCCACCAGCAGCCTCGACAGGGGGGGAAAGCAGTACTTC.

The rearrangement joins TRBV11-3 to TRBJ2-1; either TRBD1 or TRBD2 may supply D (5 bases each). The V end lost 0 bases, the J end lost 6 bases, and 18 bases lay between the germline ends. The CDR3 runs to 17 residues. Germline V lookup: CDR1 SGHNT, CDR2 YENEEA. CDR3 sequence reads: CASSLEGTPGRLNEQFF. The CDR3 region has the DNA TGTGCCAGCAGCTTAGAAGGGACCCCTGGCCGCCTCAATGAGCAGTTCTTC.

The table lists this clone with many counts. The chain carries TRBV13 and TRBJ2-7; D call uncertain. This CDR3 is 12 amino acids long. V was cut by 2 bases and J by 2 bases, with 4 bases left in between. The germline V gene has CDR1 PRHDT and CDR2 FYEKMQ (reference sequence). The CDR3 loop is CASSLRAYEQYF. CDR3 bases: TGTGCCAGCAGCTTAAGGGCCTACGAGCAGTACTTC.

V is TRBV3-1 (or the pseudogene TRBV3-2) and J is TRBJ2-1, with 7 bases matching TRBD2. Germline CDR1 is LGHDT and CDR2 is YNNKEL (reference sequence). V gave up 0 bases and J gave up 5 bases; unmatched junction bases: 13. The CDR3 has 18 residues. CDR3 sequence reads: CASSQDTSGVLPNNEQFF. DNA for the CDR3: TGTGCCAGCAGCCAAGATACCAGCGGGGTCCTCCCGAACAATGAGCAGTTCTTC.

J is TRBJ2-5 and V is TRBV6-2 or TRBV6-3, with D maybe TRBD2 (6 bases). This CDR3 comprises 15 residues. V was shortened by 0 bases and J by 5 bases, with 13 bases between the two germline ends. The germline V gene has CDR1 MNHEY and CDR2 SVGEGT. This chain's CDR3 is CASSYSFSGRETQYF. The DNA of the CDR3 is TGTGCCAGCAGTTACTCGTTTAGCGGCAGGGAGACCCAGTACTTC.

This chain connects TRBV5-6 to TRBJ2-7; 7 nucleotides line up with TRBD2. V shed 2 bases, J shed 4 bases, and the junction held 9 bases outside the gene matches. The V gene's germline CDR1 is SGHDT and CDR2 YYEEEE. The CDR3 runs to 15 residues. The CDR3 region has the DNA TGTGCCAGCAGCTTTTCCGGGTCGCGGGGGTACGAGCAGTACTTC. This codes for CASSFSGSRGYEQYF.

The CDR3 DNA follows: TGTGCCAGCAGCCCCCCGGACAGGTCAGGCGAGCAGTACTTC. It encodes CASSPPDRSGEQYF. The chain is built from TRBV7-9 and TRBJ2-7; 7 nucleotides agree with TRBD1. This CDR3 has 14 residues. J gave up 6 bases and V 5 bases, and 10 bases lay outside the gene matches. Germline CDR1 reads SEHNR; CDR2 reads FQNEAQ (reference sequence).

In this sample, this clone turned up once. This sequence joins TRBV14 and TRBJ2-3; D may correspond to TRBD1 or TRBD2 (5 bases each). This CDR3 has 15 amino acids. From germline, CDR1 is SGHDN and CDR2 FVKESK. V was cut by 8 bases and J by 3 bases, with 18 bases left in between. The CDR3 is CASHQGAGSTDTQYF. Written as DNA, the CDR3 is TGTGCCAGCCACCAAGGGGCTGGGAGTACAGATACGCAGTATTTT.

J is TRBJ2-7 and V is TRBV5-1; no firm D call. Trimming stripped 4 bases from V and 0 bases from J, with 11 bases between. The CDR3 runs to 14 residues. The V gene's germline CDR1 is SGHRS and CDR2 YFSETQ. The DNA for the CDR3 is TGCGCCAGCAGCCCGACCGAGGTCTCCTACGAGCAGTACTTC. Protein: CASSPTEVSYEQYF.

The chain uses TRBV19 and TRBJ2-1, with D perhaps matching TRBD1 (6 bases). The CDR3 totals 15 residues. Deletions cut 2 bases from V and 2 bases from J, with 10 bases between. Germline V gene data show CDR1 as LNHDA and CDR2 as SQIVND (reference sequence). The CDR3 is CASSILTGAYNEQFF. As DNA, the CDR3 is TGTGCCAGTAGTATATTGACAGGTGCCTACAATGAGCAGTTCTTC.

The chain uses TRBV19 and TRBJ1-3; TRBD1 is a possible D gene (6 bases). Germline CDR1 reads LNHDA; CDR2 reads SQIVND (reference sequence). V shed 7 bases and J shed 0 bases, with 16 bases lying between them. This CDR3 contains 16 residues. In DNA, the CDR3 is TGTGCCAGTAATAAGGGGGACCGAAGCTCTGGAAACACCATATATTTT. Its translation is CASNKGDRSSGNTIYF.

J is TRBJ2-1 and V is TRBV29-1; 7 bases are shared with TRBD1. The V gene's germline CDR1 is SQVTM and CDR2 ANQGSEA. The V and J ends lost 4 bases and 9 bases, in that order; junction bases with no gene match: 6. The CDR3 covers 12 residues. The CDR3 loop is CSVGQGGGEQFF. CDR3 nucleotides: TGCAGCGTTGGACAGGGTGGGGGTGAGCAGTTCTTC.

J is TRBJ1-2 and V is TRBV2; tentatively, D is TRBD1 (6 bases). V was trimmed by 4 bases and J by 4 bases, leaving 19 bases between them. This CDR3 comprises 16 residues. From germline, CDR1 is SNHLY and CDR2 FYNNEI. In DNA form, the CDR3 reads TGTGCCAGCAGTGCAACCCCCCAGGGGCAAAGCTATGGCTACACCTTC. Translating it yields CASSATPQGQSYGYTF.

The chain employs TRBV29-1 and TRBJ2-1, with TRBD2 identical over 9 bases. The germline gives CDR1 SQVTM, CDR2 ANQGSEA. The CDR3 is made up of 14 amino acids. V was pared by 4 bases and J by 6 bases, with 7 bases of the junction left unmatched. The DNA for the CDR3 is TGCAGCGTTGTAGGTAGCGGGAGTTTCAATGAGCAGTTCTTC. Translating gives CSVVGSGSFNEQFF.

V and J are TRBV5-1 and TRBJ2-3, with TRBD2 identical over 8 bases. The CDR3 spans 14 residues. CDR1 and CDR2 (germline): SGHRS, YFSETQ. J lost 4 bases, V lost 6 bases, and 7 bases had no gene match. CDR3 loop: CASKGLGSSDTQYF. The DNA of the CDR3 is TGCGCCAGCAAGGGACTAGGTTCGTCAGATACGCAGTATTTT.

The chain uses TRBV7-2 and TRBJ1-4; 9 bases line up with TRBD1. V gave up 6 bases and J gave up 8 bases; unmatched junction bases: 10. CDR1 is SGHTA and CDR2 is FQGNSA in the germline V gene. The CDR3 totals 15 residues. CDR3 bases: TGTGCCAGCAGGGGAGGGACAGGGACGATGGAAAAACTGTTTTTT. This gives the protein CASRGGTGTMEKLFF.

CDR3 in DNA: TGCGCCAGCAGCCTATCCATAGATACGCAGTATTTT. It translates to CASSLSIDTQYF. The chain employs TRBV5-1 and TRBJ2-3; D remains ambiguous. Germline CDR1 is SGHRS and CDR2 is YFSETQ. The CDR3 consists of 12 residues. V dropped 4 bases and J dropped 5 bases, with 8 bases sitting between them.

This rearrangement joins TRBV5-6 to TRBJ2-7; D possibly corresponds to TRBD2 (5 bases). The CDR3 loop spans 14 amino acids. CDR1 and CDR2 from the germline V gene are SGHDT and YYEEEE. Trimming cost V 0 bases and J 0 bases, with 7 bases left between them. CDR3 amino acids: CASSLGGFSYEQYF. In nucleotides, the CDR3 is TGTGCCAGCAGCTTGGGAGGGTTCTCCTACGAGCAGTACTTC.

The CDR3: CASSQTSGRREGYTF. CDR3 DNA: TGTGCCAGCAGCCAAACGTCAGGCCGGAGGGAGGGCTACACCTTC. The chain combines TRBV3-1 (or the pseudogene TRBV3-2) with TRBJ1-2; D remains unclear. The CDR3 consists of 15 residues. CDR1 and CDR2 (germline): LGHDT, YNNKEL (reference sequence). The germline V and J ends were trimmed by 2 bases and 8 bases, with 18 bases remaining between them.

The CDR3 here is CATSRDGAYNEQFF. CDR3 sequence (DNA): TGTGCCACCAGCAGAGATGGGGCCTACAATGAGCAGTTCTTC. This sequence joins TRBV15 and TRBJ2-1; D is undetermined. Per the germline V gene, CDR1 is LNHNV and CDR2 is YYDKDF (reference sequence). The CDR3 is 14 residues long. Trimming removed 0 bases from V and 2 bases from J, with 5 bases in between.

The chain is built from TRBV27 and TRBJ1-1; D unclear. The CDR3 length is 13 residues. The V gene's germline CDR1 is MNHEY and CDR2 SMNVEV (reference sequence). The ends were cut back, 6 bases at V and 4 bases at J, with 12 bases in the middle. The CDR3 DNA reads TGTGCCAGCAGATCGTCGGAATTCACTGAAGCTTTCTTT. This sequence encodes CASRSSEFTEAFF.

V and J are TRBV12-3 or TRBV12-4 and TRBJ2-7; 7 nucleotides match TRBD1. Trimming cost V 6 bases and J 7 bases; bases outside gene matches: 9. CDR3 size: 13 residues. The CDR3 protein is CASRPDRSREQYF. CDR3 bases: TGTGCCAGCAGGCCGGACAGGTCCAGGGAGCAGTACTTC.

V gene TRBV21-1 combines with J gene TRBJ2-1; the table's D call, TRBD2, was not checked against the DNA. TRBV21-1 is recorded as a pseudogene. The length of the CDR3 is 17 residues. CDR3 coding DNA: TGTGCCAGCAGCAAATCGGCGGGGGAGAACTCCTACAATGAGCAGTTCTTC. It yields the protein CASSKSAGENSYNEQFF.

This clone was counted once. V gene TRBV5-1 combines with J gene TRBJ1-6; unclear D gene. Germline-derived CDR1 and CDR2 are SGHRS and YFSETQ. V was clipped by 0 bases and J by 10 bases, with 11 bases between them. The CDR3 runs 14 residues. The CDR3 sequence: CASSLDSERSPLHF. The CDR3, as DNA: TGCGCCAGCAGCTTGGACTCAGAGCGCTCACCCCTCCACTTT.

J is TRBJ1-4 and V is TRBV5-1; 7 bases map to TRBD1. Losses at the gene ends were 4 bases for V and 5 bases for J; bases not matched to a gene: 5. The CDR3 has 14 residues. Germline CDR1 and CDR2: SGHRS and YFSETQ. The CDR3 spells CASSRGQQNEKLFF. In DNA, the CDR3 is TGCGCCAGCAGCCGGGGACAGCAGAATGAAAAACTGTTTTTT.

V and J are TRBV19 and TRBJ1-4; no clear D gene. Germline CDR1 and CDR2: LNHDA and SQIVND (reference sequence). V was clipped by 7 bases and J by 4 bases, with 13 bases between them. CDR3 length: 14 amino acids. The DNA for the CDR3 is TGTGCCAGTAAGTTTCGGGAGCATAATGAAAAACTGTTTTTT. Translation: CASKFREHNEKLFF.

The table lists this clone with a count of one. DNA for the CDR3: TGTGCTAGTGGTGATACAGGGGGTTGGCACAATGAGCAGTTCTTC. Its translation is CASGDTGGWHNEQFF. The V call is TRBV12-5, the J call TRBJ2-1; 8 nucleotides match TRBD1. V shed 5 bases and J 5 bases; nucleotides not matched to a gene: 8. The CDR3 spans 15 residues. The germline gives CDR1 LGHNT, CDR2 FRNRAP. Full variable domain (outside the CDR3, taken from reference TRBV12-5 and TRBJ2-1): DARVTQTPRHKVTEMGQEVTMRCQPILGHNTVFWYRQTMMQGLELLAYFRNRAPLDDSGMPKDRFSAEMPDATLATLKIQPSEPRDSAVYFCASGDTGGWHNEQFFGPGTRLTVL.